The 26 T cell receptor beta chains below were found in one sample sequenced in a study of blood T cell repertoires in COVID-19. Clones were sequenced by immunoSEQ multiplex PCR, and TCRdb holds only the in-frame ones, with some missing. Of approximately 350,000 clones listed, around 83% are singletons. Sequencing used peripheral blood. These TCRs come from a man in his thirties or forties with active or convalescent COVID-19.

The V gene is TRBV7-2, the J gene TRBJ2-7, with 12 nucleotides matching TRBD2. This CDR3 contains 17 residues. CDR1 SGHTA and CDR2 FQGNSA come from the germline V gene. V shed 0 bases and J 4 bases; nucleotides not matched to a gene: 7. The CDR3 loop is CASSLAALAGGGYEQYF. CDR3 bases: TGTGCCAGCAGCTTAGCTGCACTAGCGGGGGGAGGTTACGAGCAGTACTTC. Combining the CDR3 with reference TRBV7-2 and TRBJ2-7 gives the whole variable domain GAGVSQSPSNKVTEKGKDVELRCDPISGHTALYWYRQSLGQGLEFLIYFQGNSAPDKSGLPSDRFSAERTGGSVSTLTIQRTQQEDSAVYLCASSLAALAGGGYEQYFGPGTRLTVT.

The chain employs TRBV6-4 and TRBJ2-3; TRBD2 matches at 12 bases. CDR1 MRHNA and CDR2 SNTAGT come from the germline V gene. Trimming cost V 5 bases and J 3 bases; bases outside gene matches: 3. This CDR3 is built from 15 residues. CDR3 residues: CASSLGTSGTDTQYF. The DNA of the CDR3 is TGTGCCAGCAGTTTAGGGACTAGCGGGACAGATACGCAGTATTTT.

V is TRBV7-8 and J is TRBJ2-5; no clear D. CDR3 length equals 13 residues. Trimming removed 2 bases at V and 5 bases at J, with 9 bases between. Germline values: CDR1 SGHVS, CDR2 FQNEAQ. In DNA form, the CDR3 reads TGTGCCAGCAGCTTATCGATCGGGGAGACCCAGTACTTC. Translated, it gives CASSLSIGETQYF.

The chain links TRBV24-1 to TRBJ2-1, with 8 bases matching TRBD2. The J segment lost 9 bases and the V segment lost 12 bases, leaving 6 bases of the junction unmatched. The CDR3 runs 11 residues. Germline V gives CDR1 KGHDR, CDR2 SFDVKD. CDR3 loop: CASAGAGEQFF. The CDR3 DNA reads TGTGCCTCAGCGGGGGCGGGTGAGCAGTTCTTC.

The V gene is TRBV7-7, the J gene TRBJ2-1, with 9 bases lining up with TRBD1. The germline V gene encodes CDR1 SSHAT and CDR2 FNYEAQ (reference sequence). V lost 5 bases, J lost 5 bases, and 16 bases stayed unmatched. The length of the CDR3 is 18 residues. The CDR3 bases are TGTGCCAGCAGCCCTAGATTGGGGACAGGGTGGGCTCACAATGAGCAGTTCTTC. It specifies CASSPRLGTGWAHNEQFF. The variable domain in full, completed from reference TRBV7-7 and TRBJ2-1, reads GAGVSQSPRYKVTKRGQDVTLRCDPISSHATLYWYQQALGQGPEFLTYFNYEAQPDKSGLPSDRFSAERPEGSISTLTIQRTEQRDSAMYRCASSPRLGTGWAHNEQFFGPGTRLTVL.

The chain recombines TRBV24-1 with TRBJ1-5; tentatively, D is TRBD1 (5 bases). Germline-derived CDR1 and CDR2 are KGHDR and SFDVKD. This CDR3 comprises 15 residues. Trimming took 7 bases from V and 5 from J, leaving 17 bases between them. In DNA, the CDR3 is TGTGCCACCAGCCCCTCCTCTGACAGATATCAGCCCCAGCATTTT. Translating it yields CATSPSSDRYQPQHF.

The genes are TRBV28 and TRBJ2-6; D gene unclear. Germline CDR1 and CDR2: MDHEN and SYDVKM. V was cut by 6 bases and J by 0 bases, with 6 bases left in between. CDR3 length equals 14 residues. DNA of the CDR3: TGTGCCAGCAGGACAATCTCTGGGGCCAACGTCCTGACTTTC. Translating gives CASRTISGANVLTF.

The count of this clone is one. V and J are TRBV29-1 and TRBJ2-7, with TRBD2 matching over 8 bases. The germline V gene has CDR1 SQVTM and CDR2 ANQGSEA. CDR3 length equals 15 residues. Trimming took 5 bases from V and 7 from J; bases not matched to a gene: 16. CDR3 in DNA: TGCAGCGTTCCCCTTCTGGGAGCGGGAGTCGGTGAGCAGTACTTC. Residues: CSVPLLGAGVGEQYF.

CDR3 in amino acids: CAISDNRSGGRDTQYF. The CDR3 DNA sequence: TGTGCCATCAGTGATAATCGGAGCGGGGGAAGAGATACGCAGTATTTT. This chain uses TRBV10-3 with TRBJ2-3; 8 bases line up with TRBD2. The germline V gene has CDR1 ENHRY and CDR2 SYGVKD. The V and J ends lost 3 bases and 5 bases, in that order; junction bases with no gene match: 10. The CDR3 runs 16 residues.

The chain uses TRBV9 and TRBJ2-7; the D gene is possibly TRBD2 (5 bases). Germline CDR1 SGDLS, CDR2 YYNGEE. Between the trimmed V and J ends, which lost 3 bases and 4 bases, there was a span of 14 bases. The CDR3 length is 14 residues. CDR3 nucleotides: TGTGCCAGCAGCGAAGAGGGTAGGGCTTACGAGCAGTACTTC. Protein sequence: CASSEEGRAYEQYF.

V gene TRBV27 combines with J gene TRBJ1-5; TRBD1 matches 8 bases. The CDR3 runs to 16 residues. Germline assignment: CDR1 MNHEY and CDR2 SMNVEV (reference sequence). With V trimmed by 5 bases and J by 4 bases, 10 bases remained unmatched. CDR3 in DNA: TGTGCCAGCAGTACCCACTTCGACAGGGGAAATCAGCCCCAGCATTTT. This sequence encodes CASSTHFDRGNQPQHF.

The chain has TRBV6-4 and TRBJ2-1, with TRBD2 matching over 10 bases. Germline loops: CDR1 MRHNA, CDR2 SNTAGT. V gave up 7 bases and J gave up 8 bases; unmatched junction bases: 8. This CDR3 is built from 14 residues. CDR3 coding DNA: TGTGCCAGCACGGCCCTAGCGGGAGCACATGAGCAGTTCTTC. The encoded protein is CASTALAGAHEQFF.

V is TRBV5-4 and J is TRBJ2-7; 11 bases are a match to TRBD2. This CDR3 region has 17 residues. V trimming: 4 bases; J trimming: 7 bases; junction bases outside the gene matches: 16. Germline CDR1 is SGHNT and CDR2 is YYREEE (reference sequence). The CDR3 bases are TGTGCCAGCAGCCGTTTCCTTCATAGCGGGAGGGCTAAAGAGCAGTACTTC. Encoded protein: CASSRFLHSGRAKEQYF. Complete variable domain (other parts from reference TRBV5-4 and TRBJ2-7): ETGVTQSPTHLIKTRGQQVTLRCSSQSGHNTVSWYQQALGQGPQFIFQYYREEENGRGNFPPRFSGLQFPNYSSELNVNALELDDSALYLCASSRFLHSGRAKEQYFGPGTRLTVT.

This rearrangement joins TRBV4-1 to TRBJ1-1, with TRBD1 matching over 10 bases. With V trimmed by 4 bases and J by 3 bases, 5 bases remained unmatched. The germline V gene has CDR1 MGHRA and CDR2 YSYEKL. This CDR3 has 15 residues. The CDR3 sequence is CASSPGQGRDTEAFF. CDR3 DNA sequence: TGCGCCAGCAGCCCGGGACAGGGGAGGGACACTGAAGCTTTCTTT.

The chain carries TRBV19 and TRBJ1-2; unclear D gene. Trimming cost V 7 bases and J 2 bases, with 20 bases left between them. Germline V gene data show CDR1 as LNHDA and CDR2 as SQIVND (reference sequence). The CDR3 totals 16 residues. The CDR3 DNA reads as TGTGCCAGTACTTTCCTCGGCAGGAGAGGGAACTATGGCTACACCTTC. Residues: CASTFLGRRGNYGYTF.

The CDR3 DNA sequence: TGTGCCAGCAGCGCGGGACTAGCGGGGGGTAAAGGCACAGATACGCAGTATTTT. Translation: CASSAGLAGGKGTDTQYF. This chain uses TRBV9 with TRBJ2-3; TRBD2 agrees at 15 bases. V gave up 3 bases and J gave up 1 base; unmatched junction bases: 6. Germline V gives CDR1 SGDLS, CDR2 YYNGEE. CDR3 length equals 18 residues.

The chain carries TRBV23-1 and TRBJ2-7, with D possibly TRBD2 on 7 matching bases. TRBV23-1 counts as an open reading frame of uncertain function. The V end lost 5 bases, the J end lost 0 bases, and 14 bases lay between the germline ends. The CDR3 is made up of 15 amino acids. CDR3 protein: CASSGQGRASYEQYF. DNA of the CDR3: TGCGCCAGCAGTGGTCAGGGGAGGGCCTCCTACGAGCAGTACTTC.

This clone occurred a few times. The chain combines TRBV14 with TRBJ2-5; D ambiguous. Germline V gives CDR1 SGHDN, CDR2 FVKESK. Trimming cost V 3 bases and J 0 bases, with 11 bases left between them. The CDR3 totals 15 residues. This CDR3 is CASSQRQWYQETQYF. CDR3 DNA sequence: TGTGCCAGCAGCCAGAGGCAGTGGTACCAAGAGACCCAGTACTTC.

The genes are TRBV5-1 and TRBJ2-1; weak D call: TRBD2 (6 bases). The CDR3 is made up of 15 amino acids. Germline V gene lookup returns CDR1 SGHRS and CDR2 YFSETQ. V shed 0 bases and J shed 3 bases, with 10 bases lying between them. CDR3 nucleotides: TGCGCCAGCAGCTTGGCGCGGGAAAGCTACAATGAGCAGTTCTTC. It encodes CASSLARESYNEQFF.

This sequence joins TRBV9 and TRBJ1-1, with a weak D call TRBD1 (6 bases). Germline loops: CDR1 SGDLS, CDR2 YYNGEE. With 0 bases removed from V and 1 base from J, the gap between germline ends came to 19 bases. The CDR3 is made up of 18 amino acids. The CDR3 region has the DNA TGTGCCAGCAGCGTAGGGGTTCGGACAGCAGTTGGGAACACTGAAGCTTTCTTT. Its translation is CASSVGVRTAVGNTEAFF.

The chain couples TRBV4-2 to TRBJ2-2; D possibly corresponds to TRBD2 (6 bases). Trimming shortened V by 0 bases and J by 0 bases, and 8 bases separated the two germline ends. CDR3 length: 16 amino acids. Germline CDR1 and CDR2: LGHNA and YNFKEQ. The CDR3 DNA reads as TGTGCCAGCAGCCAAGAAACGGGGGCGAACACCGGGGAGCTGTTTTTT. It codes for CASSQETGANTGELFF.

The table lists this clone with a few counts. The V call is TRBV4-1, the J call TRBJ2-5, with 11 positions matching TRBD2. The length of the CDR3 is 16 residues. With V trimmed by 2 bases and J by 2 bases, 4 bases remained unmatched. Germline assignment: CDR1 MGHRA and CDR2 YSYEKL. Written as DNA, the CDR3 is TGCGCCAGCAGCCAATCCACTAGCGGGGGACAAGAGACCCAGTACTTC. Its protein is CASSQSTSGGQETQYF.

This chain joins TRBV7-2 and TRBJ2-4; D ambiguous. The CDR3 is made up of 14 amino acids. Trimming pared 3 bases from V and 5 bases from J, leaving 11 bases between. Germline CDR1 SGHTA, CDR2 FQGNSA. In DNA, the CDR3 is TGTGCCAGCAGCTTGGGCAGACATCAAAACATTCAGTACTTC. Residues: CASSLGRHQNIQYF.

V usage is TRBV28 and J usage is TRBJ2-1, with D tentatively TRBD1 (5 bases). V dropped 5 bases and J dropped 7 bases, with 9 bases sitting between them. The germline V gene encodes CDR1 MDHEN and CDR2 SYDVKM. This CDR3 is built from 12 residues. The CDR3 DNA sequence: TGTGCCAGCAGTCATGGGGCAAATGAGCAGTTCTTC. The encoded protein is CASSHGANEQFF. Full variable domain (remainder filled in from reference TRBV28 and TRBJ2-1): DVKVTQSSRYLVKRTGEKVFLECVQDMDHENMFWYRQDPGLGLRLIYFSYDVKMKEKGDIPEGYSVSREKKERFSLILESASTNQTSMYLCASSHGANEQFFGPGTRLTVL.

DNA for the CDR3: TGCGCCAGCAGTCCCGGGGAGGCGGACTATGGCTACACCTTC. Protein product: CASSPGEADYGYTF. The chain recombines TRBV4-1 with TRBJ1-2; D uncertain. CDR1 and CDR2 (germline): MGHRA, YSYEKL. The CDR3 extends over 14 amino acids. The ends were cut back, 6 bases at V and 3 bases at J, with 14 bases in the middle.

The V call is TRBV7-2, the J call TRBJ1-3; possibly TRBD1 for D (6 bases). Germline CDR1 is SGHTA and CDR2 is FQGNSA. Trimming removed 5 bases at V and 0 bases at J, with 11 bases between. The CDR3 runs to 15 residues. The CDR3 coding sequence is TGTGCCAGCAGCCAAGGGGGGGCCTCTGGAAACACCATATATTTT. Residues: CASSQGGASGNTIYF.